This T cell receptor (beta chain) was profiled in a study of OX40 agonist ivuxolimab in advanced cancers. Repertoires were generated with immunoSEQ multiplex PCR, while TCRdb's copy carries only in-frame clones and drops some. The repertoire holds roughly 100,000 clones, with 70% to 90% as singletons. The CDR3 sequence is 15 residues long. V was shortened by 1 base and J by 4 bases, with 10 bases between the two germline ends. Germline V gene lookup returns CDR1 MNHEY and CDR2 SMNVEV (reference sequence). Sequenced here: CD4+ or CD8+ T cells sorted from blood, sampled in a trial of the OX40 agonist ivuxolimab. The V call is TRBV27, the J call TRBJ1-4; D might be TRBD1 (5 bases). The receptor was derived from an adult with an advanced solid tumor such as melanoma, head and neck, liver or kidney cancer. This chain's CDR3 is CASSLWGDVNEKLFF. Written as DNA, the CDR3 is TGTGCCAGCAGTTTATGGGGGGACGTTAATGAAAAACTGTTTTTT.